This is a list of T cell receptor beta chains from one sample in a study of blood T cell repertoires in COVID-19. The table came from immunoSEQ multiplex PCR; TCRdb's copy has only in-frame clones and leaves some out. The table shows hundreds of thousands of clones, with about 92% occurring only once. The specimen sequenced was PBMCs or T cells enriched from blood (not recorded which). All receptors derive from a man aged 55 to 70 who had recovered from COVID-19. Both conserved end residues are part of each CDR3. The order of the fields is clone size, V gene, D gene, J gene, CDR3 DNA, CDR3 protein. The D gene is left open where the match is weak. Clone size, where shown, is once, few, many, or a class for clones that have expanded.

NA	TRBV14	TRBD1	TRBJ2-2	TGTGCCAGCAGCCACGCAGACAGGGCTGGCGGGGAGCTGTTTTTT	CASSHADRAGGELFF
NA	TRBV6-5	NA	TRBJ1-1	TGTGCCAGCAGTTACCCCGAAGCGAACACTGAAGCTTTCTTT	CASSYPEANTEAFF
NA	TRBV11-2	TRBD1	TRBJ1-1	TGTGCCAGCAGCGTCGGGACAGCAACCCGGGGGACTGAAGCTTTCTTT	CASSVGTATRGTEAFF
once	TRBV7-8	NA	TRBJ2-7	TGTGCCAGCAGCTTCGAGTGGAGCAACTACGAGCAGTACTTC	CASSFEWSNYEQYF
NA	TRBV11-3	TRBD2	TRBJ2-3	TGTGCCAGCAGCTTCGGACTAGCGGAGACAGATACGCAGTATTTT	CASSFGLAETDTQYF
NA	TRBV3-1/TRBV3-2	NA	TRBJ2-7	TGTGCCAGCAGCCAAGGGGGGCTCTACTCCTACGAGCAGTACTTC	CASSQGGLYSYEQYF
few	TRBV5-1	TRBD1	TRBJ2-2	TGCGCCAGCAGCTTGCGGGACAGGAGGACCGGGGAGCTGTTTTTT	CASSLRDRRTGELFF
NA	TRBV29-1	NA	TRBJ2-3	TGCAGCGTTGATTCTAGCACAGATACGCAGTATTTT	CSVDSSTDTQYF
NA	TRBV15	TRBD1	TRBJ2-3	TGTGCCACCAGACAGGGGGCTGCTGATACGCAGTATTTT	CATRQGAADTQYF
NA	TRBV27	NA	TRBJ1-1	TGTGCCAGCAGTTTATCAATGGCAGGGAACACTGAAGCTTTCTTT	CASSLSMAGNTEAFF
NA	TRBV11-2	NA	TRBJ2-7	TGTGCCAGCAGCACACAGGGATACGAGCAGTACTTC	CASSTQGYEQYF
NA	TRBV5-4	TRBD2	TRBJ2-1	TGTGCCAGCAGCTCCCTAACTAGCGAACGGACCTACAATGAGCAGTTCTTC	CASSSLTSERTYNEQFF
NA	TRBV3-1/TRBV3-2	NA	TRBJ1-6	TGTGCCAGCAGCCAGGGAAAACCCAACAGGGCCAATTCACCCCTCCACTTT	CASSQGKPNRANSPLHF
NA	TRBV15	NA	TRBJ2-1	TGTGCCACCAGCAGAGAAGAGCGCCTTGGGAATGAGCAGTTCTTC	CATSREERLGNEQFF
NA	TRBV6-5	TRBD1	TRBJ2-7	TGTGCCAGCAGCTTGGACAGGGGGCTCAACGAGCAGTACTTC	CASSLDRGLNEQYF
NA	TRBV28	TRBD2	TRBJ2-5	TGTGCCAGCAGTTCCCGGGGGAGGGCGGGAGAGACCCAGTACTTC	CASSSRGRAGETQYF
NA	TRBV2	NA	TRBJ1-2	TGTGCCAGCAGTGAAACTAAGGTCTATGGCTACACCTTC	CASSETKVYGYTF
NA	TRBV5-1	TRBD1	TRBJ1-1	TGCGCCAGCACCCTCGGCCCACAGGGGACAAACACTGAAGCTTTCTTT	CASTLGPQGTNTEAFF
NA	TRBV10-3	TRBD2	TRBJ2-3	TGTGCCATGAAGGACCAGCGGGGCGATACGCAGTATTTT	CAMKDQRGDTQYF
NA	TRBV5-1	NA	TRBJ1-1	TGCGCCAGCAGCGCCGGACAGCGGAACACTGAAGCTTTCTTT	CASSAGQRNTEAFF
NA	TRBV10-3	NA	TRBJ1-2	TGTGCCATCGGCGACTTACAGGGTTATGGCTACACCTTC	CAIGDLQGYGYTF
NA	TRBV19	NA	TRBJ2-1	TGTGCCAGTAGTATAGTACAGGGCTCCTACAATGAGCAGTTCTTC	CASSIVQGSYNEQFF
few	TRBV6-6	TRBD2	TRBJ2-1	TGTGCCAGCAGTGAGCGGGGGGGCCTGGGTGAGCAGTTCTTC	CASSERGGLGEQFF
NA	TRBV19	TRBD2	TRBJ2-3	TGTGCCAGTAGTATGAACGGGGGGAAGCCAGATACGCAGTATTTT	CASSMNGGKPDTQYF
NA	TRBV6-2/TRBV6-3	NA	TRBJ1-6	TGTGCCAGCAGCCCTGGACAGAGCTCCTATAATTCACCCCTCCACTTT	CASSPGQSSYNSPLHF
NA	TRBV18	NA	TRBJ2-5	TGTGCCAGCTCTGAGGTTGGCCAGGGGGGAACCCAGTACTTC	CASSEVGQGGTQYF
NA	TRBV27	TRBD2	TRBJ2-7	TGTGCCAGCAGTTTACCCGGGACTAGTCACGAGCAGTACTTC	CASSLPGTSHEQYF
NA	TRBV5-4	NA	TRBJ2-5	TGTGCCAGCAGCTTGCGGGTCAACCAAGAGACCCAGTACTTC	CASSLRVNQETQYF
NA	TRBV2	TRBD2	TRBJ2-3	TGTGCCAGCAGTACTCCGCCTAGAGGGACTAGCGGGAGGGCCTTGCCAGATACGCAGTATTTT	CASSTPPRGTSGRALPDTQYF
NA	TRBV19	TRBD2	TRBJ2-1	TGTGCCAGTAGTATGATCGTCGGGACTAGCTCAATACCGCCGTACAATGAGCAGTTCTTC	CASSMIVGTSSIPPYNEQFF
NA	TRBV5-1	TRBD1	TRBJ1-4	TGCGCCAGCAGCCCGAAGACAGGGAGCGGCGAAAAACTGTTTTTT	CASSPKTGSGEKLFF
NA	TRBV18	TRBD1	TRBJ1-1	TGTGCCAGCTCACCCACCCTCAAGACAGGGGGGGTTGGGACTGAAGCTTTCTTT	CASSPTLKTGGVGTEAFF
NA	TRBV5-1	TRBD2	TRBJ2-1	TGCGCCAGCAGCCCCCACCGAAGCGGGAGGTCGGATGAGCAGTTCTTC	CASSPHRSGRSDEQFF